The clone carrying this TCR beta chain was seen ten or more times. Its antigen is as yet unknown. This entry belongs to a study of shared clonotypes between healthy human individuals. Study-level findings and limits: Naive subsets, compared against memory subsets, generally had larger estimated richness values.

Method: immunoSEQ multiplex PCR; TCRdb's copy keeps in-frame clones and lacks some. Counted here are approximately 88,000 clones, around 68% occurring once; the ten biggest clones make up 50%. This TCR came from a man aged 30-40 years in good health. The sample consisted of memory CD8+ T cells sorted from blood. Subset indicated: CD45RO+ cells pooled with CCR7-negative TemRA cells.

CDR3 region: CATTVGGEIWETQYF. The CDR3 nucleotides are TGTGCCACAACTGTAGGGGGAGAGATTTGGGAGACCCAGTACTTC. The chain recombines TRBV19 with TRBJ2-5, with TRBD1 as a possible D gene (6 bases). Per the germline V gene, CDR1 is LNHDA and CDR2 is SQIVND (reference sequence). V gave up 10 bases and J gave up 5 bases, with 23 bases separating them. The CDR3 spans 15 residues.